Following are 31 T cell receptor beta chains from one sample sequenced in a study of blood T cell repertoires in COVID-19 (dated by TCRdb to 2019 to 2021). Library preparation used the immunoSEQ multiplex PCR assay. Drawn from immuneACCESS, this table holds only the in-frame rearrangements with V and J called that TCRdb kept. Clones are partly lost; checked studies trace under half to an unresolved V gene and leave the rest unexplained. This sample comprises hundreds of thousands of clones, about 80% of them detected only once. 6.5% to 9% of the sample belongs to the ten largest clones. The specimen sequenced was peripheral blood. The receptors originated from a woman between 50 and 59 years old with acute or convalescent COVID-19.

This chain connects TRBV28 to TRBJ2-2, with 12 bases fitting TRBD1. Germline V gene sequence: CDR1 MDHEN, CDR2 SYDVKM. Trimming cost V 3 bases and J 3 bases; bases outside gene matches: 8. This CDR3 region has 18 residues. CDR3 DNA: TGTGCCAGCAGTTTTCTTGGGACAGGGGGCTATTACACCGGGGAGCTGTTTTTT. Translation: CASSFLGTGGYYTGELFF.

The V call is TRBV7-9, the J call TRBJ1-1; D is uncertain. The CDR3 spans 12 residues. Between the trimmed V and J ends, which lost 3 bases and 4 bases, there was a span of 6 bases. Germline loops: CDR1 SEHNR, CDR2 FQNEAQ (reference sequence). The CDR3 nucleotides are TGTGCCAGCAGCTTGGGCCTCACTGAAGCTTTCTTT. Amino acids: CASSLGLTEAFF.

This clone was counted between two and nine times. The CDR3 DNA follows: TGTGCCAGCAGTGAGGCAGATACGCAGTATTTT. Residues: CASSEADTQYF. The genes are TRBV6-6 and TRBJ2-3; no clear D. V was pared by 5 bases and J by 4 bases, with 4 bases between. Looked up from germline, CDR1 is MNHNY and CDR2 is SVGAGI (reference sequence). The CDR3 spans 11 residues.

The rearrangement links TRBV3-1 (or the pseudogene TRBV3-2) to TRBJ1-3; possibly TRBD1 for D (6 bases). Trimming shortened V by 4 bases and J by 0 bases, and 10 bases separated the two germline ends. CDR3 length: 15 residues. Germline CDR1 and CDR2: LGHDT and YNNKEL (reference sequence). CDR3 amino acids: CASSRGQPSGNTIYF. The CDR3 coding sequence is TGTGCCAGCAGCCGAGGACAGCCCTCTGGAAACACCATATATTTT.

CDR3 nucleotide sequence: TGTGCCAGCAGTTTTTCTAACAGGCACTATGGCTACACCTTC. It codes for CASSFSNRHYGYTF. The rearrangement links TRBV27 to TRBJ1-2; TRBD1 is a possible D gene (5 bases). The germline V gene encodes CDR1 MNHEY and CDR2 SMNVEV (reference sequence). V was trimmed by 3 bases and J by 3 bases, leaving 11 bases between them. This CDR3 is built from 14 residues.

The chain carries TRBV7-8 and TRBJ2-4; a possible D gene is TRBD2 (6 bases). The CDR3 loop spans 12 amino acids. The V end was cut by 8 bases, the J end by 8 bases, with 13 bases between. Germline lookup yields CDR1 SGHVS and CDR2 FQNEAQ. The CDR3 region is CASSGPGDIQYF. The CDR3 region has the DNA TGTGCCAGCTCCGGGCCGGGGGACATTCAGTACTTC.

This clone was counted a single time. The CDR3 reads CASSYREGNQPQHF. In DNA, the CDR3 is TGTGCCAGCAGTTACAGGGAGGGCAATCAGCCCCAGCATTTT. J is TRBJ1-5 and V is TRBV6-5, with D unclear. This CDR3 spans 14 amino acids. Germline V lookup: CDR1 MNHEY, CDR2 SVGAGI. Trimming left V 2 bases short and J 2 bases short, with 7 bases between.

J is TRBJ2-7 and V is TRBV5-1, with D perhaps TRBD1 (6 bases). Germline lookup yields CDR1 SGHRS and CDR2 YFSETQ. Trimming pared 4 bases from V and 2 bases from J, leaving 10 bases between. The length of the CDR3 is 13 residues. The CDR3 spells CASSMDRTYEQYF. The CDR3, as DNA: TGCGCCAGCAGCATGGACAGAACCTACGAGCAGTACTTC.

This clone was counted a few times. The chain combines TRBV7-9 with TRBJ1-3, with no clear D. The V and J ends lost 0 bases and 3 bases respectively, with 9 bases between them. The CDR3 has 15 amino acids. Germline CDR1 is SEHNR and CDR2 is FQNEAQ (reference sequence). The chain's CDR3 is CASSLASGSGNTIYF. CDR3 DNA sequence: TGTGCCAGCAGCTTAGCCTCGGGGAGTGGAAACACCATATATTTT.

The chain links TRBV7-8 to TRBJ1-5; maybe TRBD1 (5 bases). Germline CDR1 SGHVS, CDR2 FQNEAQ. This CDR3 has 16 residues. Between the trimmed V and J ends, which lost 0 bases and 7 bases, there was a span of 16 bases. Here the CDR3 reads CASSLALGEGAQPQHF. CDR3 coding DNA: TGTGCCAGCAGCTTAGCTCTGGGGGAGGGAGCCCAGCCCCAGCATTTT.

This clone was found a few times. The chain employs TRBV21-1 and TRBJ1-2; TRBD1 is the table's D call and was not checked against the DNA. TRBV21-1 is a pseudogene locus. The CDR3 spans 14 residues. The CDR3: CASSNPGQQNGYTF. In DNA, the CDR3 is TGTGCCAGCAGCAACCCGGGACAGCAGAATGGCTACACCTTC.

This chain uses TRBV15 with TRBJ2-3, with D maybe TRBD1 (9 bases). The CDR3 runs to 16 residues. Germline loops: CDR1 LNHNV, CDR2 YYDKDF (reference sequence). Trimming stripped 3 bases from V and 4 bases from J, with 17 bases between. CDR3 amino acids: CATSRVAGQGPDTQYF. CDR3 coding DNA: TGTGCCACCAGCAGGGTAGCGGGACAGGGCCCAGATACGCAGTATTTT.

The chain has TRBV7-8 and TRBJ2-2; 11 bases line up with TRBD2. This CDR3 contains 17 residues. Germline loops: CDR1 SGHVS, CDR2 FQNEAQ. Trimming cost V 0 bases and J 1 base; bases outside gene matches: 1. The CDR3 reads CASSLALAGENTGELFF. The CDR3 coding sequence is TGTGCCAGCAGCTTAGCACTAGCGGGGGAGAACACCGGGGAGCTGTTTTTT.

V usage is TRBV5-4 and J usage is TRBJ1-2; 7 bases line up with TRBD1. The CDR3 extends over 14 amino acids. Germline CDR1 reads SGHNT; CDR2 reads YYREEE (reference sequence). With V trimmed by 6 bases and J by 1 base, 6 bases remained unmatched. Here the CDR3 reads CASTKGQNNYGYTF. CDR3 DNA sequence: TGTGCCAGCACCAAGGGACAGAATAACTATGGCTACACCTTC.

The chain recombines TRBV27 with TRBJ2-2; TRBD1 aligns across 7 bases. The CDR3 loop spans 14 amino acids. The germline V gene encodes CDR1 MNHEY and CDR2 SMNVEV (reference sequence). The trim removed 6 bases at V and 4 bases at J, leaving 5 bases unmatched. The CDR3 nucleotides read TGTGCCAGCAGGACAGGGTTAGGCACCGGGGAGCTGTTTTTT. Its protein is CASRTGLGTGELFF.

This clone was recorded once. V usage is TRBV5-1 and J usage is TRBJ2-7; D perhaps matches TRBD1 (6 bases). The CDR3 length is 15 residues. V was pared by 3 bases and J by 0 bases, with 13 bases between. CDR1 and CDR2 from the germline V gene are SGHRS and YFSETQ. The CDR3 sequence is CASSSNTGLSYEQYF. CDR3 in DNA: TGCGCCAGCAGCTCCAACACAGGGCTCTCCTACGAGCAGTACTTC.

The gene calls are TRBV19 and TRBJ1-5; D perhaps matches TRBD1 (5 bases). Trimming removed 6 bases from V and 9 bases from J, with 15 bases in between. Germline V CDR1 and CDR2: LNHDA, SQIVND (reference sequence). The CDR3 consists of 13 residues. CDR3 bases: TGTGCCAGTAGGGCAGCGGGGGAGTCGCCCCAGCATTTT. Protein: CASRAAGESPQHF.

This clone was counted once. The V call is TRBV5-1, the J call TRBJ1-4; D is uncertain. V shed 3 bases and J shed 5 bases, with 14 bases lying between them. Germline CDR1 is SGHRS and CDR2 is YFSETQ. The CDR3 length is 15 residues. The DNA of the CDR3 is TGCGCCAGCAGCTCCTCCGCGCGGGAAAATGAAAAACTGTTTTTT. Translated, it gives CASSSSARENEKLFF. Based on the CDR3 plus reference TRBV5-1 and TRBJ1-4, the full variable domain is KAGVTQTPRYLIKTRGQQVTLSCSPISGHRSVSWYQQTPGQGLQFLFEYFSETQRNKGNFPGRFSGRQFSNSRSEMNVSTLELGDSALYLCASSSSARENEKLFFGSGTQLSVL.

J is TRBJ2-1 and V is TRBV7-2, with a possible D match to TRBD2 (7 bases). The germline CDR1 and CDR2 sequences are SGHTA and FQGNSA. The CDR3 extends over 14 amino acids. V lost 5 bases and J lost 5, with 13 bases in between. CDR3 sequence reads: CASSLRGLNNEQFF. CDR3 coding DNA: TGTGCCAGCAGCCTGCGGGGGCTGAACAATGAGCAGTTCTTC.

This chain connects TRBV19 to TRBJ1-5; 10 positions match TRBD1. The CDR3 has 19 residues. From germline, CDR1 is LNHDA and CDR2 SQIVND (reference sequence). The ends lost 5 bases at V and 2 bases at J; junction bases unmatched: 15. CDR3 sequence reads: CASSPGQGPTLFGNQPQHF. The CDR3 DNA sequence: TGTGCCAGTAGTCCGGGACAGGGGCCAACCCTTTTTGGCAATCAGCCCCAGCATTTT.

The V and J genes are TRBV10-3 and TRBJ1-3; TRBD1 agrees at 7 bases. Germline CDR1 and CDR2: ENHRY and SYGVKD. Trimming at V came to 9 bases and at J to 7 bases, leaving 21 bases not matched to a gene. The CDR3 is 17 residues long. The CDR3 spells CAMGTVALGTLRNTIYF. The CDR3 DNA follows: TGTGCCATGGGGACAGTGGCCTTGGGGACACTGCGGAACACCATATATTTT.

This clone appeared a few times. The chain links TRBV7-9 to TRBJ1-6, with TRBD1 identical over 9 bases. CDR3 length equals 14 residues. The junction had 4 bases not matched to a gene; V was cut back by 6 bases and J by 7 bases. Germline V gene sequence: CDR1 SEHNR, CDR2 FQNEAQ (reference sequence). DNA of the CDR3: TGTGCCAGCAGACCCGGGACAGGGAATTCACCCCTCCACTTT. Residues: CASRPGTGNSPLHF.

V gene TRBV20-1 combines with J gene TRBJ2-5; weak D call: TRBD2 (6 bases). Between the trimmed V and J ends, which lost 8 bases and 5 bases, there was a span of 12 bases. This CDR3 contains 11 residues. Germline V gene data show CDR1 as DFQATT and CDR2 as SNEGSKA (reference sequence). This chain's CDR3 is CSPGGSETQYF. The CDR3, as DNA: TGCAGTCCTGGGGGGTCGGAGACCCAGTACTTC.

The rearrangement links TRBV4-1 to TRBJ1-2, with D possibly TRBD1 on 5 matching bases. The CDR3 has 14 residues. Trimming took 0 bases from V and 7 from J, leaving 12 bases between them. Germline loops: CDR1 MGHRA, CDR2 YSYEKL. The CDR3 bases are TGCGCCAGCAGCCAAGACAGGGAGGAGGGTGGCTACACCTTC. Translation: CASSQDREEGGYTF.

V and J are TRBV2 and TRBJ1-2; TRBD1 might be the D (6 bases). Germline-derived CDR1 and CDR2 are SNHLY and FYNNEI. The V and J ends lost 6 bases and 3 bases respectively, with 11 bases between them. This CDR3 comprises 13 residues. The CDR3 sequence is CASRFGGDYGYTF. The DNA for the CDR3 is TGTGCCAGCAGGTTTGGGGGCGACTATGGCTACACCTTC.

The J gene is TRBJ2-2, the V gene TRBV3-1 (or the pseudogene TRBV3-2), with TRBD2 as a possible D gene (5 bases). The CDR3 has 13 amino acids. The V and J ends lost 1 base and 7 bases respectively, with 7 bases between them. Germline lookup yields CDR1 LGHDT and CDR2 YNNKEL (reference sequence). CDR3 sequence (DNA): TGTGCCAGCAGCCAAGTGGCGGGCGGGGAGCTGTTTTTT. Its protein product is CASSQVAGGELFF.

V gene TRBV7-8 combines with J gene TRBJ1-2; D gene uncertain. The CDR3 extends over 14 amino acids. V lost 5 bases to trimming and J lost 2 bases, with 12 bases between them. Germline CDR1 reads SGHVS; CDR2 reads FQNEAQ. CDR3 nucleotide sequence: TGTGCCAGCAGCGGAACCGGGTCCAACTATGGCTACACCTTC. Translating gives CASSGTGSNYGYTF. Full variable domain (missing parts from reference TRBV7-8 and TRBJ1-2): GAGVSQSPRYKVAKRGQDVALRCDPISGHVSLFWYQQALGQGPEFLTYFQNEAQLDKSGLPSDRFFAERPEGSVSTLKIQRTQQEDSAVYLCASSGTGSNYGYTFGSGTRLTVV.

The chain couples TRBV7-3 to TRBJ2-7; D not certain. Germline V gene lookup returns CDR1 SGHTA and CDR2 FQGTGA. Trimming stripped 4 bases from V and 0 bases from J, with 7 bases between. The CDR3 has 13 amino acids. CDR3 sequence reads: CASSYGTSYEQYF. The DNA for the CDR3 is TGTGCCAGCAGCTACGGTACCTCCTACGAGCAGTACTTC.

This clone was detected a few times. V and J are TRBV5-4 and TRBJ1-2; 7 bases fit TRBD1. Germline CDR1 SGHNT, CDR2 YYREEE (reference sequence). CDR3 length: 16 residues. J gave up 7 bases and V 4 bases, and 16 bases lay outside the gene matches. DNA for the CDR3: TGTGCCAGCAGCAAAGAAGAGGACAGGATATCCCTTGGCTACACCTTC. Its protein is CASSKEEDRISLGYTF.

The gene calls are TRBV12-3 or TRBV12-4 and TRBJ2-3, with D possibly matching TRBD2 (5 bases). The CDR3 extends over 13 amino acids. The germline V and J ends were trimmed by 3 bases and 5 bases, with 9 bases remaining between them. The CDR3 protein is CASSLSGEDTQYF. The CDR3 bases are TGTGCCAGCAGTTTGTCCGGGGAAGATACGCAGTATTTT.

The chain recombines TRBV20-1 with TRBJ2-5; 10 bases map to TRBD2. After removal of 3 bases from V and 3 bases from J, the junction contained 1 base not matched to a gene. The length of the CDR3 is 13 residues. Germline CDR1 DFQATT, CDR2 SNEGSKA (reference sequence). The CDR3 region has the DNA TGCAGTGCTAGTCTAGCGGGAGAAGAGACCCAGTACTTC. It encodes CSASLAGEETQYF.